This T cell receptor (beta chain) was identified during a study of cytomegalovirus exposure and HLA in healthy donors. Study-wide points: Later examination showed HLA-associated TCR beta chains had greater clonal expansion than equally common others. According to a later analysis, most TCR beta chains associated with CMV appeared HLA-restricted.

PCR employed 60 Vbeta and 13 Jbeta primers. Only in-frame clones appear in the TCRdb table, and some are missing; sequencing was by immunoSEQ multiplex PCR. This sample contains some 39,000 clones. To note about this clone: Antigen unknown.

At sampling all donors were nominally healthy, likely with unrecorded immune exposures. Trimming cost V 0 bases and J 8 bases, with 5 bases left between them. The CDR3 runs 12 residues. Germline lookup yields CDR1 SGHNT and CDR2 YENEEA. The chain carries TRBV11-3 and TRBJ2-1; D not certain. The TCR was taken from a man aged 25-45 years in good health and CMV-seronegative. What was sequenced was PBMCs. DNA of the CDR3: TGTGCCAGCAGCTTAGAAACTGATGAGCAGTTCTTC. This translates into CASSLETDEQFF.